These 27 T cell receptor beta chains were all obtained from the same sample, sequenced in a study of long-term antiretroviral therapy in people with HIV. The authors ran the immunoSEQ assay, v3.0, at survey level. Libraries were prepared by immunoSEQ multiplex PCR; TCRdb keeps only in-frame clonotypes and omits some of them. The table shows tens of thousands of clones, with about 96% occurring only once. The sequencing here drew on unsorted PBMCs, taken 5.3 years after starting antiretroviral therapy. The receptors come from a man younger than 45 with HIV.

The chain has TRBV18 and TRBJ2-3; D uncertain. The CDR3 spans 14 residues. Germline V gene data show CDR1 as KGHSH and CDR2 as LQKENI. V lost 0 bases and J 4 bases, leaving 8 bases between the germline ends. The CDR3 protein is CASSPPSGPDTQYF. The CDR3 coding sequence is TGTGCCAGCTCACCACCGTCAGGTCCAGATACGCAGTATTTT.

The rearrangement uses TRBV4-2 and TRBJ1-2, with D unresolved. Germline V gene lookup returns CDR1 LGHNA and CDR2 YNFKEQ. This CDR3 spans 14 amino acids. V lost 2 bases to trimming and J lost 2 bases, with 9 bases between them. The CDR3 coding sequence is TGTGCCAGCAGCCAATCGGCCCTGAACTATGGCTACACCTTC. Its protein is CASSQSALNYGYTF.

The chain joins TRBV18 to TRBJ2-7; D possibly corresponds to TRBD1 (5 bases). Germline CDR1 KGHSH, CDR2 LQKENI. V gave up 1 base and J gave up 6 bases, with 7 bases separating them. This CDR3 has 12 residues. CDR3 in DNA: TGTGCCAGCTCACCACAAGGGGCCGAGCAGTACTTC. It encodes CASSPQGAEQYF.

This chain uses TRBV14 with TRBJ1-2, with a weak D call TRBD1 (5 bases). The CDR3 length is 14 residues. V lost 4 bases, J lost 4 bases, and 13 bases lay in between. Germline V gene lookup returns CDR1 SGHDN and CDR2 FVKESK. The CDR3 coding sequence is TGTGCCAGCAGCCCTCGAGCCGGGGCCTATGGCTACACCTTC. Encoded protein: CASSPRAGAYGYTF.

The CDR3 sequence is CASSFKPGSYNEQFF. CDR3 DNA: TGTGCCAGCAGCTTTAAACCCGGATCCTACAATGAGCAGTTCTTC. J is TRBJ2-1 and V is TRBV7-9, with unresolved D. The V and J ends lost 3 bases and 1 base respectively, with 10 bases between them. Germline CDR1 is SEHNR and CDR2 is FQNEAQ (reference sequence). CDR3 length: 15 amino acids.

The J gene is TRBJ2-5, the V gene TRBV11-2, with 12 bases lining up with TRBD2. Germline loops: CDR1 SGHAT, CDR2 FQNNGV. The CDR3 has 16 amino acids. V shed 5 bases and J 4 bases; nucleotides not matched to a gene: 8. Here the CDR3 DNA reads TGTGCCAGCAGCCAAGGGCTAGCGGGGGGGCCAGAGACCCAGTACTTC. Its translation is CASSQGLAGGPETQYF. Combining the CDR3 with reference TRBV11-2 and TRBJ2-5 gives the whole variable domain EAGVAQSPRYKIIEKRQSVAFWCNPISGHATLYWYQQILGQGPKLLIQFQNNGVVDDSQLPKDRFSAERLKGVDSTLKIQPAKLEDSAVYLCASSQGLAGGPETQYFGPGTRLLVL.

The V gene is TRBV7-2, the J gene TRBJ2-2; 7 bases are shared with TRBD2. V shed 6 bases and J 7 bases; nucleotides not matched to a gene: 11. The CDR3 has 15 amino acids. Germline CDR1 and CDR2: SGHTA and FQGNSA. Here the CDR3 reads CASSQWEGLNGELFF. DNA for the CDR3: TGTGCCAGCAGTCAGTGGGAGGGCCTTAACGGGGAGCTGTTTTTT.

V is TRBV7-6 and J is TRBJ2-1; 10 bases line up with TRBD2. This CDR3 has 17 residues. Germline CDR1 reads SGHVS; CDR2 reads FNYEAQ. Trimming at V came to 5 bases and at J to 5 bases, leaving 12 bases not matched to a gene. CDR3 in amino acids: CASSTLERGGRDNEQFF. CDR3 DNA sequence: TGTGCCAGCAGCACTTTGGAGCGGGGGGGCCGAGACAATGAGCAGTTCTTC. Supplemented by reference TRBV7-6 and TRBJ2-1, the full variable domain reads GAGVSQSPRYKVTKRGQDVALRCDPISGHVSLYWYRQALGQGPEFLTYFNYEAQQDKSGLPNDRFSAERPEGSISTLTIQRTEQRDSAMYRCASSTLERGGRDNEQFFGPGTRLTVL.

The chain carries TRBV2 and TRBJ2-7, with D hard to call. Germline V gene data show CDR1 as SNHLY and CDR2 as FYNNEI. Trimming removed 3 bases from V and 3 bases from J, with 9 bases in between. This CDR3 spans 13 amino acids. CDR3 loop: CASSDGRDYEQYF. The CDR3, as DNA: TGTGCCAGCAGTGACGGAAGAGACTACGAGCAGTACTTC.

CDR3 DNA: TGTGCCAGACTAGCGTCACAAGAGACCCAGTACTTC. Its translation: CARLASQETQYF. The chain has TRBV2 and TRBJ2-5, with 7 bases identical to TRBD2. The trim removed 9 bases at V and 2 bases at J, leaving 3 bases unmatched. The germline gives CDR1 SNHLY, CDR2 FYNNEI. This CDR3 has 12 amino acids.

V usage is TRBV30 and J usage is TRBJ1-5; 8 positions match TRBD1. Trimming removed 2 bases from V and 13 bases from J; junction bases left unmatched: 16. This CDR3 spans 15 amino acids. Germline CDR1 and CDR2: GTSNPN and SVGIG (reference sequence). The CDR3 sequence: CAWSTLTGALKVQHF. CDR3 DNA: TGTGCCTGGAGTACCCTGACAGGGGCCCTCAAGGTACAGCATTTT.

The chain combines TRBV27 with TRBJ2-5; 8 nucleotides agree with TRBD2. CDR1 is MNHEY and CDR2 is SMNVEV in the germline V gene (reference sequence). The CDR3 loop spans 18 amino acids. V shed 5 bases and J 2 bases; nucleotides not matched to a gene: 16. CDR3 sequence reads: CASSPPRGDGRGQETQYF. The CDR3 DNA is TGTGCCAGCAGTCCCCCCAGGGGAGACGGGAGGGGACAAGAGACCCAGTACTTC.

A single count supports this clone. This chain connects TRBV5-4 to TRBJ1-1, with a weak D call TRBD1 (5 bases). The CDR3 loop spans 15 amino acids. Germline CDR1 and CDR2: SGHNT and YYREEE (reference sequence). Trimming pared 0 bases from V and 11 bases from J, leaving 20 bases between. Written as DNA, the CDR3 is TGTGCCAGCAGCTTGGTAGGGCAGGGTGGATCCTCGGCTTTCTTT. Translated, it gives CASSLVGQGGSSAFF.

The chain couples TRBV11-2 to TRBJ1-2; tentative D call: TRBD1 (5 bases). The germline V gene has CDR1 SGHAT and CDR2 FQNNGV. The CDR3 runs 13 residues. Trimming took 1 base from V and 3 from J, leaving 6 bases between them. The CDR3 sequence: CASSLVGDYGYTF. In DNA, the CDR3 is TGTGCCAGCAGCTTAGTAGGGGACTATGGCTACACCTTC.

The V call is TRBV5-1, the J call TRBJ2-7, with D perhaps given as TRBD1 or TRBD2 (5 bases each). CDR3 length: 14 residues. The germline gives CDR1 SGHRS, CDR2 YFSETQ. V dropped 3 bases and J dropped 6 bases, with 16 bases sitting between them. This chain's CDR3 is CASSSVTGLGEQYF. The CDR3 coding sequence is TGCGCCAGCAGCTCCGTCACGGGGCTAGGCGAGCAGTACTTC.

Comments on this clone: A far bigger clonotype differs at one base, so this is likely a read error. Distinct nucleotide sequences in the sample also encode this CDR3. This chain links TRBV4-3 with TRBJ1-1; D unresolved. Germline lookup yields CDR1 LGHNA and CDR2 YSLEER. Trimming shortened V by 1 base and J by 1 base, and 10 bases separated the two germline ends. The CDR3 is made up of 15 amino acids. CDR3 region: CASSQGGPSNTEAFF. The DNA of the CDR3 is TGCGCCAGCAGCCAAGGAGGACCCTCGAACACTGAAGCTTTCTTT.

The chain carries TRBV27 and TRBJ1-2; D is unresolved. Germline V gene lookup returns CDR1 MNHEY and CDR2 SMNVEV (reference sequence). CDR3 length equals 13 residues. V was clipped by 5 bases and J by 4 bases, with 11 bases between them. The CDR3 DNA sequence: TGTGCCAGCAGTCCACGGGCCCTCTATGGCTACACCTTC. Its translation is CASSPRALYGYTF.

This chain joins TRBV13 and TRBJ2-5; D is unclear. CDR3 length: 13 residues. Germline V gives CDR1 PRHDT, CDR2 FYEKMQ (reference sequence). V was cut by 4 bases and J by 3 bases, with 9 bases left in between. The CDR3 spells CASSSSLEETQYF. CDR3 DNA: TGTGCCAGCAGCTCATCGCTAGAAGAGACCCAGTACTTC.

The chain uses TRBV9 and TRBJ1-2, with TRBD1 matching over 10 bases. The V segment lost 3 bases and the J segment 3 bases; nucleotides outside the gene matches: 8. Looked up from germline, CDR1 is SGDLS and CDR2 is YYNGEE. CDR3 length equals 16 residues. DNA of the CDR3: TGTGCCAGCAGCGAAGTTCCCGGGACAGGGGACTATGGCTACACCTTC. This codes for CASSEVPGTGDYGYTF.

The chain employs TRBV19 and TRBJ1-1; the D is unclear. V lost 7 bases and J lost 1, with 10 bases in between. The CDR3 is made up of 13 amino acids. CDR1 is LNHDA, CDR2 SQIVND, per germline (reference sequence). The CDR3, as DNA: TGTGCCAGTACCCAGACCGCGAACACTGAAGCTTTCTTT. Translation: CASTQTANTEAFF.

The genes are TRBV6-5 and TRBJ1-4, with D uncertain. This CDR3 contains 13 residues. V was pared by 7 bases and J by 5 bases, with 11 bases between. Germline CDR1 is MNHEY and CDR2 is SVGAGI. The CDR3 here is CASTSSPNEKLFF. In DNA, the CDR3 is TGTGCCAGCACCTCATCGCCCAATGAAAAACTGTTTTTT.

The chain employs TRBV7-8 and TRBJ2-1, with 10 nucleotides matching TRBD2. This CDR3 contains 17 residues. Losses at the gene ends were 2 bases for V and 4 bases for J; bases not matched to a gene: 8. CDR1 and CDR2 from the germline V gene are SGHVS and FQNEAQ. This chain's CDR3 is CASSLYGLADSYNEQFF. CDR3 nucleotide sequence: TGTGCCAGCAGCTTATATGGACTAGCGGACTCATACAATGAGCAGTTCTTC.

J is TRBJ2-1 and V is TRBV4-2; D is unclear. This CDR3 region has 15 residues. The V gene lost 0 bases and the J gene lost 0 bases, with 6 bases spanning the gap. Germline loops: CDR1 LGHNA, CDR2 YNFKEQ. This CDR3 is CASSQDVSSYNEQFF. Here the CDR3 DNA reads TGTGCCAGCAGCCAAGATGTTTCCTCCTACAATGAGCAGTTCTTC.

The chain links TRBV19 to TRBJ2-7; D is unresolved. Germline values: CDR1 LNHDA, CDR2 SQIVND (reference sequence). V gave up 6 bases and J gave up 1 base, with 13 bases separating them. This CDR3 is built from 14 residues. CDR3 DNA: TGTGCCAGTAGGTCTGAAATACAATCCTACGAGCAGTACTTC. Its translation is CASRSEIQSYEQYF.

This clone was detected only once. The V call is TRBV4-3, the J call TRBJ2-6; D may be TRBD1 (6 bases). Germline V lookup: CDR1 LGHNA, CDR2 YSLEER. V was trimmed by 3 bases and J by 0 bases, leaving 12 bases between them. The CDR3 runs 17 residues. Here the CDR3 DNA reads TGCGCCAGCAGCCAGGGGGCCGCGATCTCTGGGGCCAACGTCCTGACTTTC. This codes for CASSQGAAISGANVLTF.

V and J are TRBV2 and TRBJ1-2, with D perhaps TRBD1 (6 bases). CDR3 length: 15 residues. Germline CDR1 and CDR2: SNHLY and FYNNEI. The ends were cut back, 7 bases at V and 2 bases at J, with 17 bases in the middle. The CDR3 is CASTWFRTDNYGYTF. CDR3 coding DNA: TGTGCCAGCACGTGGTTTAGGACAGACAACTATGGCTACACCTTC.

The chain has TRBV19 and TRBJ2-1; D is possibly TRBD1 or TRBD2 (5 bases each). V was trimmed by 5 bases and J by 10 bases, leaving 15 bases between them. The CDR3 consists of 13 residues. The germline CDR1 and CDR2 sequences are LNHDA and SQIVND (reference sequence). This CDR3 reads CASSHTRGDEQFF. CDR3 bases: TGTGCCAGTAGTCACACTAGGGGAGACGAGCAGTTCTTC.